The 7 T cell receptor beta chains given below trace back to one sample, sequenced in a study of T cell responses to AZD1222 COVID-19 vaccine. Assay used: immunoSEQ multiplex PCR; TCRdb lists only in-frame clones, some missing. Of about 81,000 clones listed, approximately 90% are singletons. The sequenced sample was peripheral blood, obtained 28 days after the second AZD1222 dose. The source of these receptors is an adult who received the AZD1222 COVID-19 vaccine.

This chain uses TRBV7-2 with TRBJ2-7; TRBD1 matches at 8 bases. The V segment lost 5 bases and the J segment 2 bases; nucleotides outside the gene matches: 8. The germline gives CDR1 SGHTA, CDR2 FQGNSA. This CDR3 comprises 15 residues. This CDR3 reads CASSTQATGAYEQYF. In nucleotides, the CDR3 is TGTGCCAGCAGCACCCAGGCGACAGGGGCCTACGAGCAGTACTTC.

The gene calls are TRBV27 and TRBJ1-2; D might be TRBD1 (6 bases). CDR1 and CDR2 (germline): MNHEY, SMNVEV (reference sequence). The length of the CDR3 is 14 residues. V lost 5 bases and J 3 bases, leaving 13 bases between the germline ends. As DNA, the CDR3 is TGTGCCAGCAGTGACCTACAGGGAGACTATGGCTACACCTTC. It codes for CASSDLQGDYGYTF.

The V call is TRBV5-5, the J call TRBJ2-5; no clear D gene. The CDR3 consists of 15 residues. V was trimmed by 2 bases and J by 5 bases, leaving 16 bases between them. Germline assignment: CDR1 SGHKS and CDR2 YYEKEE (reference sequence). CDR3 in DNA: TGTGCCAGCAGCTTACTAACACTCGGCGAGGAGACCCAGTACTTC. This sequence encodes CASSLLTLGEETQYF.

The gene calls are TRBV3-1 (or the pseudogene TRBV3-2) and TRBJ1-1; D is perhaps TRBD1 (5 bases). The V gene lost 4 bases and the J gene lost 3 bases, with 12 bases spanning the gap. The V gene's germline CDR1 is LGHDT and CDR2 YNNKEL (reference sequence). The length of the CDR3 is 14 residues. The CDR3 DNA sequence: TGTGCCAGCAGCCTTTGGGGGGATGACACTGAAGCTTTCTTT. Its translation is CASSLWGDDTEAFF.

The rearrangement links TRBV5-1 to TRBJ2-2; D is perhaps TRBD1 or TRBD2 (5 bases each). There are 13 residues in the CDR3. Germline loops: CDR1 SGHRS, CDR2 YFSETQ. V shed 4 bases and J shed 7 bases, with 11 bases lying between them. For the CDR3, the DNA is TGCGCCAGCAGCATCCAGGGAGACGGGGAGCTGTTTTTT. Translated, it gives CASSIQGDGELFF. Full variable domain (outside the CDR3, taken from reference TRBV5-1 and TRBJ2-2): KAGVTQTPRYLIKTRGQQVTLSCSPISGHRSVSWYQQTPGQGLQFLFEYFSETQRNKGNFPGRFSGRQFSNSRSEMNVSTLELGDSALYLCASSIQGDGELFFGEGSRLTVL.

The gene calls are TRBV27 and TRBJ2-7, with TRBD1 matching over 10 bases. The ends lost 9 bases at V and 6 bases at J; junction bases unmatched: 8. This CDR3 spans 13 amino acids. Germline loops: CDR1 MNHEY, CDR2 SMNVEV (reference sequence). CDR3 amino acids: CASQPGQGSEQYF. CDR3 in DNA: TGTGCCAGTCAACCGGGACAGGGGAGCGAGCAGTACTTC.

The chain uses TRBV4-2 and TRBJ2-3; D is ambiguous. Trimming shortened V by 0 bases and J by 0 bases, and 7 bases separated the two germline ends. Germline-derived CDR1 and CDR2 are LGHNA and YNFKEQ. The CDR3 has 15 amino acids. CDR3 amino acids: CASSQEPTSTDTQYF. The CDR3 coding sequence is TGTGCCAGCAGCCAAGAACCAACTAGCACAGATACGCAGTATTTT.